Below, 7 T cell receptor beta chains from the same sample are listed, as sequenced in a study of radiotherapy plus CTLA-4 blockade in lung cancer. Measured with immunoSEQ multiplex PCR; TCRdb has only the in-frame clones, and not every one. The data contain 30,000 to 40,000 clones, around 70% of them singletons. The input for sequencing was peripheral blood, taken from a patient treated with radiotherapy plus ipilimumab. All receptors derive from a human donor with non-small cell lung cancer that progressed on radiotherapy plus ipilimumab.

The chain has TRBV28 and TRBJ2-2; D is ambiguous. The germline V and J ends were trimmed by 5 bases and 8 bases, with 12 bases remaining between them. This CDR3 is 13 amino acids long. CDR1 MDHEN and CDR2 SYDVKM come from the germline V gene. CDR3 sequence: CASSVNPGGELFF. DNA for the CDR3: TGTGCCAGCAGTGTCAACCCTGGGGGGGAGCTGTTTTTT. Filled out from reference TRBV28 and TRBJ2-2, the complete variable domain reads DVKVTQSSRYLVKRTGEKVFLECVQDMDHENMFWYRQDPGLGLRLIYFSYDVKMKEKGDIPEGYSVSREKKERFSLILESASTNQTSMYLCASSVNPGGELFFGEGSRLTVL.

This sequence joins TRBV7-2 and TRBJ2-3; D gene unclear. V lost 5 bases and J lost 0, with 18 bases in between. Germline assignment: CDR1 SGHTA and CDR2 FQGNSA. The CDR3 sequence is 17 residues long. The CDR3 DNA is TGTGCCAGCAGCCCAACCCGCGTGTTAGGTAGCACAGATACGCAGTATTTT. It codes for CASSPTRVLGSTDTQYF.

This clone was detected once. The rearrangement joins TRBV6-1 to TRBJ1-5; possible D gene TRBD1, 5 bases. Trimming cost V 5 bases and J 0 bases, with 8 bases left between them. The CDR3 sequence is 14 residues long. Germline CDR1 is MNHNS and CDR2 is SASEGT. The CDR3 spells CASSIRGSNQPQHF. The CDR3 nucleotides are TGTGCCAGCAGTATAAGGGGTAGCAATCAGCCCCAGCATTTT.

This chain uses TRBV30 with TRBJ1-1; maybe TRBD1 (5 bases). From germline, CDR1 is GTSNPN and CDR2 SVGIG (reference sequence). This CDR3 contains 11 residues. Trimming took off 5 bases at V and 2 bases at J, with 6 bases between the two ends. This CDR3 reads CAWDSNTEAFF. CDR3 nucleotides: TGTGCCTGGGACAGTAACACTGAAGCTTTCTTT.

The chain has TRBV6-5 and TRBJ1-3; D not certain. Trimming took off 5 bases at V and 0 bases at J, with 8 bases between the two ends. The germline CDR1 and CDR2 sequences are MNHEY and SVGAGI. CDR3 length: 14 amino acids. Here the CDR3 DNA reads TGTGCCAGCAGTGCCTCGTACTCTGGAAACACCATATATTTT. This translates into CASSASYSGNTIYF.

The V and J genes are TRBV18 and TRBJ1-1, with D unclear. In germline, CDR1 is KGHSH, CDR2 LQKENI. The V gene lost 2 bases and the J gene lost 4 bases, with 17 bases spanning the gap. The CDR3 spans 16 residues. The DNA of the CDR3 is TGTGCCAGCTCACCAGGACCCCTGAATACAGTCACTGAAGCTTTCTTT. This gives the protein CASSPGPLNTVTEAFF.

This clone was observed a few times. The chain employs TRBV20-1 and TRBJ2-1; D is uncertain. Trimming left V 4 bases short and J 6 bases short, with 4 bases between. This CDR3 has 10 residues. Germline loops: CDR1 DFQATT, CDR2 SNEGSKA (reference sequence). CDR3 coding DNA: TGCAGTGCTACCACCAATGAGCAGTTCTTC. Translated, it gives CSATTNEQFF.